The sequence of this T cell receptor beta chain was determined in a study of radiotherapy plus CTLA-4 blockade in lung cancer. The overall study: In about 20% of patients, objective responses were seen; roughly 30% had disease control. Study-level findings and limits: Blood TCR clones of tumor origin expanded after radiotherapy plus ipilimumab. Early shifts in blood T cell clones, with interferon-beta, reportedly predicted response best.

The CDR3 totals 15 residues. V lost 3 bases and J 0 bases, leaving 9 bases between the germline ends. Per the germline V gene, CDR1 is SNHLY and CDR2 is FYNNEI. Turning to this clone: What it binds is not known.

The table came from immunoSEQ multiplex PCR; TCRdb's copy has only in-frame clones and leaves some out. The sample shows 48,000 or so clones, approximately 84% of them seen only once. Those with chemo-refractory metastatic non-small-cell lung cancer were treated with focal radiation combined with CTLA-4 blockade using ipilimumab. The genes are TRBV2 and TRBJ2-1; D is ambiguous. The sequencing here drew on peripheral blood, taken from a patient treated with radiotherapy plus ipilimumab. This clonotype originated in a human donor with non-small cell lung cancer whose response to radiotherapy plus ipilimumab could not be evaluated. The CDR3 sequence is CASSEGRSSYNEQFF. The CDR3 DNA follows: TGTGCCAGCAGTGAGGGCCGGTCCTCCTACAATGAGCAGTTCTTC.